This T cell receptor beta chain was retrieved from a study of T-cell memory formation after mild COVID-19. Whole-study results and caveats: Nothing confirmed that second-wave clones peaking on day 37 were specific for SARS-CoV-2. CM and EM subsets held most contracting CD4+ clones; EMRA held CD8+ ones. Some responding clones appeared in pre-infection memory, suggesting cross-reactive memory joined.

As concerns this clonotype: Its antigen is still unknown.

Barcoded TCR alpha and TCR beta cDNA libraries with UMIs came from 5'RACE using constant-segment primers. TCRdb itself ran the 5' RACE reads through MiXCR, one entry per CDR3 protein. The sample includes more than 300,000 distinct CDR3 sequences, 12% to 15% seen only once; the top ten take around a fifth. The sample comprised PBMCs or a T cell subset sorted from them (not recorded which). The clonotype originates from a man aged 18 to 29 who had mild COVID-19 (a few samples of this study predate the infection). Cell type and time point are not known.

This CDR3 is CASSTASGGNTGELFF. The CDR3 region has the DNA TGTGCCAGCAGCACCGCTAGCGGGGGGAACACCGGGGAGCTGTTTTTT. The chain has TRBV6-5 and TRBJ2-2; 10 bases match TRBD2. The CDR3 runs 16 residues. V shed 6 bases and J 1 base; nucleotides not matched to a gene: 5. Germline loops: CDR1 MNHEY, CDR2 SVGAGI.